The entry below gives a single TCR beta chain sequence along with its context. The time point was: patch test 1, 2 weeks after DPC sensitization. Stated treatment: therapeutic diphenylcyclopropenone sensitization with weekly scalp DPC. Every donor had alopecia and was 18 to 70 years old; all were suitable for DPC. Total RNA extraction was carried out from unfractionated whole blood. The sample originates from a study of human T cells and chemical hapten exposure. Study information: Alopecia areata, totalis or universalis affected patients, mainly female.

In the authors' workflow: Sample TCR totals centred on a median of 95,638, ranging 23,224 to 690,600. TCRdb reprocessed the RACE reads with MiXCR, giving one entry per CDR3 protein. TCRdb, not the authors, supplied the V and J calls. The sample includes 150,000 to 200,000 distinct CDR3 sequences, about 15% seen only once; the top ten take 1.5% to 2%. V lost 4 bases and J lost 2, with 11 bases in between. The germline V gene has CDR1 MNHEY and CDR2 SVGEGT. The CDR3 has 14 residues. The J gene is TRBJ2-5, the V gene TRBV6-2 or TRBV6-3; TRBD1 might be the D (6 bases). This clonotype originated in a woman in her 30s with alopecia areata. Some clones in this sample may be carry-over from other donors' samples. The sequences come from whole blood, collected in connection with sensitization to the hapten diphenylcyclopropenone (DPC). This chain's CDR3 is CASSWAGTQETQYF. DNA for the CDR3: TGTGCCAGCAGTTGGGCAGGGACACAAGAGACCCAGTACTTC.